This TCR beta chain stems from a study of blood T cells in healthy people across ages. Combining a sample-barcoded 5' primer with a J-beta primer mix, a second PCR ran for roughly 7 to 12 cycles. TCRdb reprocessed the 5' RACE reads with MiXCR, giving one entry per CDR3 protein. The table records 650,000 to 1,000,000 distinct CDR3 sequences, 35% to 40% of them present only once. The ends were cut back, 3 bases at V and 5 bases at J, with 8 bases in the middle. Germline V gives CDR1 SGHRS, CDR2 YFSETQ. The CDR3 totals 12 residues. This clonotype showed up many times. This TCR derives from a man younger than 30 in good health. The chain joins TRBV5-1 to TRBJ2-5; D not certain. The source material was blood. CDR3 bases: TGCGCCAGCAGCTCGACACGGGAGACCCAGTACTTC. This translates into CASSSTRETQYF. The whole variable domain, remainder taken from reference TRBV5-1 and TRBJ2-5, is KAGVTQTPRYLIKTRGQQVTLSCSPISGHRSVSWYQQTPGQGLQFLFEYFSETQRNKGNFPGRFSGRQFSNSRSEMNVSTLELGDSALYLCASSSTRETQYFGPGTRLLVL.